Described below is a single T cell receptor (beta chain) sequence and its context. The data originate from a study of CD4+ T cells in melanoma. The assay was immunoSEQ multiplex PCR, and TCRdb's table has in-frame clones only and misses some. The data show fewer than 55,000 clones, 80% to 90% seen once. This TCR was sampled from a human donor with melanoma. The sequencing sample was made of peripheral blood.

The DNA for the CDR3 is TGTGCCAGCAGCTTAAGGGACAGGGGGCGAGACGCCCATGGCTACACCTTC. Encoded protein: CASSLRDRGRDAHGYTF. V gene TRBV7-8 combines with J gene TRBJ1-2, with 12 positions matching TRBD1. The CDR3 has 17 amino acids. V was clipped by 2 bases and J by 6 bases; unmatched bases: 10. Looked up from germline, CDR1 is SGHVS and CDR2 is FQNEAQ.